Presented here are 24 T cell receptor beta chains from one specimen sequenced in a study of T-cell memory formation after mild COVID-19. Via MiXCR, TCRdb re-called the 5' RACE reads, giving one row per CDR3 protein. The sample holds hundreds of thousands of distinct CDR3 sequences, 15% to 20% seen once. Sequencing was performed on PBMCs or a T cell subset sorted from them (not recorded which). These receptors came from an adult woman who had mild COVID-19 (a few samples of this study predate the infection). Cell type and time point are not known.

The rearrangement uses TRBV12-3 or TRBV12-4 and TRBJ1-1, with TRBD1 as a possible D gene (5 bases). CDR3 length: 13 amino acids. The V end was cut by 6 bases, the J end by 4 bases, with 12 bases between. This CDR3 is CASRQTVATEAFF. The CDR3 DNA reads TGTGCCAGCAGGCAGACAGTCGCCACTGAAGCTTTCTTT.

This clonotype has just a few counts. The CDR3 DNA sequence: TGTGCCAGCAGCTTAATGGTCCCCCCCCCCTTGTACTTC. It translates to CASSLMVPPPLYF. V gene TRBV7-3 combines with J gene TRBJ2-5, with unresolved D. This CDR3 is built from 13 residues. Germline assignment: CDR1 SGHTA and CDR2 FQGTGA. V was pared by 1 base and J by 13 bases, with 16 bases between.

This clonotype came up a few times. V is TRBV6-1 and J is TRBJ1-4; 10 bases line up with TRBD1. Germline CDR1 and CDR2: MNHNS and SASEGT. The V gene end was trimmed by 3 bases and the J gene end by 7 bases; junction bases not matched to a gene: 8. The CDR3 length is 16 residues. The CDR3: CASSESGTGDGEKLFF. CDR3 nucleotides: TGTGCCAGCAGTGAGAGTGGGACAGGGGATGGTGAAAAACTGTTTTTT.

The CDR3 coding sequence is TGTGCCAGCAGTTCACGGGGAGTCCCGGGTGAGCAGTACTTC. This translates into CASSSRGVPGEQYF. The chain combines TRBV12-3 or TRBV12-4 with TRBJ2-7; tentatively, D is TRBD2 (5 bases). Trimming took 4 bases from V and 7 from J, leaving 17 bases between them. CDR3 length equals 14 residues.

A few counts support this clonotype. The genes are TRBV14 and TRBJ2-1, with 7 bases matching TRBD2. In germline, CDR1 is SGHDN, CDR2 FVKESK. Trimming took 0 bases from V and 0 from J; bases not matched to a gene: 11. The CDR3 has 19 residues. The CDR3 region is CASSQDIETSSFSYNEQFF. The CDR3 region has the DNA TGTGCCAGCAGCCAAGACATCGAGACTAGCAGCTTCTCCTACAATGAGCAGTTCTTC.

This clonotype was seen a few times. J is TRBJ2-5 and V is TRBV7-8, with D possibly being TRBD1 or TRBD2 (5 bases each). Trimming took 5 bases from V and 4 from J, leaving 17 bases between them. The CDR3 sequence is 15 residues long. Germline CDR1 and CDR2: SGHVS and FQNEAQ. The CDR3 bases are TGTGCCAGCAGCGGGGCCGGGGAGAGAGGAGAGACCCAGTACTTC. Translating gives CASSGAGERGETQYF.

This chain connects TRBV9 to TRBJ2-7, with D hard to call. Per germline, CDR1 SGDLS and CDR2 YYNGEE. The germline V and J ends were trimmed by 5 bases and 12 bases, with 15 bases remaining between them. CDR3 size: 11 residues. As DNA, the CDR3 is TGTGCCAGCAGGAACTATCGTCCGGGGTACTTC. This translates into CASRNYRPGYF.

This clonotype was observed a few times. The V and J genes are TRBV27 and TRBJ2-3, with 12 bases fitting TRBD2. The V segment lost 4 bases and the J segment 3 bases; nucleotides outside the gene matches: 5. Germline V gives CDR1 MNHEY, CDR2 SMNVEV (reference sequence). The CDR3 covers 16 residues. CDR3 DNA: TGTGCCAGCAGTTCCCGACTAGCGGGAGTTACAGATACGCAGTATTTT. Amino acids: CASSSRLAGVTDTQYF.

This clonotype was observed a few times. The rearrangement uses TRBV5-6 and TRBJ2-6; either TRBD1 or TRBD2 may supply D (5 bases each). V was shortened by 5 bases and J by 1 base, with 19 bases between the two germline ends. From germline, CDR1 is SGHDT and CDR2 YYEEEE. The CDR3 covers 18 residues. This CDR3 reads CASSYRSLDYSGANVLTF. CDR3 DNA: TGTGCCAGCAGTTACAGGAGCCTCGACTATTCTGGGGCCAACGTCCTGACTTTC. Full variable domain (outside the CDR3, taken from reference TRBV5-6 and TRBJ2-6): DAGVTQSPTHLIKTRGQQVTLRCSPKSGHDTVSWYQQALGQGPQFIFQYYEEEERQRGNFPDRFSGHQFPNYSSELNVNALLLGDSALYLCASSYRSLDYSGANVLTFGAGSRLTVL.

This clonotype was detected a few times. DNA for the CDR3: TGCAGTGCTAGAGCCCTTACGGGGAGCTCCTACAATGAGCAGTTCTTC. Protein: CSARALTGSSYNEQFF. The V and J genes are TRBV20-1 and TRBJ2-1; maybe TRBD2 (5 bases). Germline loops: CDR1 DFQATT, CDR2 SNEGSKA (reference sequence). Trimming cost V 1 base and J 0 bases, with 13 bases left between them. The CDR3 extends over 16 amino acids.

Only a few counts were recorded for this clonotype. J is TRBJ2-3 and V is TRBV24-1, with 10 nucleotides matching TRBD1. Germline values: CDR1 KGHDR, CDR2 SFDVKD. The CDR3 runs 15 residues. Losses at the gene ends were 6 bases for V and 1 base for J; bases not matched to a gene: 3. The DNA for the CDR3 is TGTGCCACCAGTCGGGACAGGGGACGCACAGATACGCAGTATTTT. Residues: CATSRDRGRTDTQYF.

The CDR3 protein is CASLTGPQGTEQFF. The CDR3 DNA is TGTGCCAGCCTCACGGGTCCTCAGGGGACTGAGCAGTTCTTC. The chain uses TRBV18 and TRBJ2-1; a weak D match, TRBD1 (6 bases). Trimming took off 8 bases at V and 9 bases at J, with 20 bases between the two ends. Germline CDR1 and CDR2: KGHSH and LQKENI. This CDR3 spans 14 amino acids.

This clonotype was seen only a few times. This chain joins TRBV29-1 and TRBJ2-7, with unresolved D. V lost 3 bases to trimming and J lost 0 bases, with 15 bases between them. Germline assignment: CDR1 SQVTM and CDR2 ANQGSEA. This CDR3 comprises 15 residues. Written as DNA, the CDR3 is TGCAGCGTTGAGGGCTACCACTCGGACTCCTACGAGCAGTACTTC. Encoded protein: CSVEGYHSDSYEQYF.

This clonotype has more than one count but fewer than ten. This sequence joins TRBV20-1 and TRBJ2-1; 9 bases fit TRBD2. The CDR3 totals 15 residues. Germline V gene sequence: CDR1 DFQATT, CDR2 SNEGSKA (reference sequence). V was clipped by 3 bases and J by 6 bases; unmatched bases: 9. This CDR3 reads CSASPKRGARNEQFF. The CDR3 DNA reads TGCAGTGCTAGCCCCAAGCGGGGGGCCCGCAATGAGCAGTTCTTC.

The CDR3 sequence is CASSRQGNGGNTIYF. The CDR3 nucleotides are TGTGCCAGCAGCCGACAGGGAAATGGTGGAAACACCATATATTTT. The chain is built from TRBV7-2 and TRBJ1-3; TRBD1 matches at 7 bases. The V and J ends lost 5 bases and 3 bases, in that order; junction bases with no gene match: 7. Germline assignment: CDR1 SGHTA and CDR2 FQGNSA. The CDR3 spans 15 residues.

The V call is TRBV30, the J call TRBJ1-2; D ambiguous. The ends were cut back, 0 bases at V and 5 bases at J, with 16 bases in the middle. The CDR3 length is 15 residues. Germline assignment: CDR1 GTSNPN and CDR2 SVGIG (reference sequence). CDR3 DNA: TGTGCCTGGAGTGTACTTAGTCCTGATGGATATGGCTACACCTTC. Protein: CAWSVLSPDGYGYTF.

In this sample, this clonotype turned up a few times. This chain connects TRBV18 to TRBJ1-2, with D possibly matching TRBD1 (6 bases). Trimming took 3 bases from V and 4 from J, leaving 15 bases between them. Germline V gene sequence: CDR1 KGHSH, CDR2 LQKENI. CDR3 length: 15 amino acids. CDR3 sequence: CASSPPGGGGYGYTF. The CDR3 coding sequence is TGTGCCAGCTCACCCCCGGGAGGGGGTGGCTATGGCTACACCTTC.

CDR3 sequence reads: CASSFTGWLNTEAFF. CDR3 DNA: TGTGCCAGCAGCTTTACAGGGTGGCTGAACACTGAAGCTTTCTTT. The chain couples TRBV7-3 to TRBJ1-1; TRBD1 is a possible D gene (6 bases). There are 15 residues in the CDR3. Trimming shortened V by 3 bases and J by 0 bases, and 11 bases separated the two germline ends. Germline CDR1 reads SGHTA; CDR2 reads FQGTGA.

The chain recombines TRBV4-2 with TRBJ2-1; 8 bases line up with TRBD2. CDR1 is LGHNA and CDR2 is YNFKEQ in the germline V gene. The CDR3 consists of 15 residues. With 0 bases clipped from V and 4 bases from J, the junction kept 2 bases outside the gene matches. In DNA, the CDR3 is TGTGCCAGCAGCCAAGAGCGGGAGGAATACAATGAGCAGTTCTTC. Translating it yields CASSQEREEYNEQFF.

A few counts support this clonotype. The chain carries TRBV10-3 and TRBJ1-1; weak D call: TRBD1 (5 bases). The CDR3 sequence is 12 residues long. Germline assignment: CDR1 ENHRY and CDR2 SYGVKD. With 7 bases removed from V and 5 bases from J, the gap between germline ends came to 11 bases. The CDR3 loop reads CAIMDTGTEAFF. The CDR3 DNA follows: TGTGCCATCATGGACACCGGGACTGAAGCTTTCTTT.

This clonotype was seen only a few times. The chain employs TRBV14 and TRBJ2-1; no firm D call. Germline V gene lookup returns CDR1 SGHDN and CDR2 FVKESK. V lost 0 bases to trimming and J lost 4 bases, with 16 bases between them. The CDR3 is 17 residues long. DNA for the CDR3: TGTGCCAGCAGCCAAGATCATGGGGAAGTTAGGTACAATGAGCAGTTCTTC. Translation: CASSQDHGEVRYNEQFF.

This clonotype was picked up a small number of times. The chain uses TRBV20-1 and TRBJ2-5; 11 positions match TRBD2. From germline, CDR1 is DFQATT and CDR2 SNEGSKA (reference sequence). Trimming took 6 bases from V and 4 from J; bases not matched to a gene: 7. The CDR3 length is 14 residues. CDR3 sequence: CSANSGGVLETQYF. For the CDR3, the DNA is TGCAGTGCAAATAGCGGGGGGGTCCTAGAGACCCAGTACTTC.

The chain links TRBV29-1 to TRBJ2-1; TRBD2 matches 12 bases. From germline, CDR1 is SQVTM and CDR2 ANQGSEA. There are 13 residues in the CDR3. V lost 5 bases to trimming and J lost 7 bases; unmatched junction nucleotides: 3. The chain's CDR3 is CSVWTSGENEQFF. The CDR3, as DNA: TGCAGCGTTTGGACTAGCGGGGAAAATGAGCAGTTCTTC.

This clonotype was seen more than once but under ten times. The chain has TRBV20-1 and TRBJ1-2; D ambiguous. Trimming cost V 3 bases and J 3 bases, with 20 bases left between them. Germline V gene lookup returns CDR1 DFQATT and CDR2 SNEGSKA (reference sequence). The CDR3 extends over 16 amino acids. The CDR3 sequence is CSARPAGSLLDYGYTF. Written as DNA, the CDR3 is TGCAGTGCTAGGCCCGCAGGCAGCCTCCTAGACTATGGCTACACCTTC.